What follows are 21 T cell receptor beta chains derived from one specimen sequenced in a study of OX40 agonist ivuxolimab in advanced cancers. Using immunoSEQ multiplex PCR, the repertoire was profiled, and TCRdb retains in-frame clones only, with some absent. The sample records roughly 80,000 clones, roughly 84% being singletons. The sequences come from CD4+ or CD8+ T cells sorted from blood, collected in a trial of the OX40 agonist ivuxolimab. These receptors originate from an adult with an advanced solid tumor such as melanoma, head and neck, liver or kidney cancer.

This clone is a singleton in its sample. V and J are TRBV6-6 and TRBJ1-2; the D gene is possibly TRBD1 (6 bases). The length of the CDR3 is 13 residues. Germline lookup yields CDR1 MNHNY and CDR2 SVGAGI (reference sequence). Trimming shortened V by 2 bases and J by 4 bases, and 8 bases separated the two germline ends. CDR3 coding DNA: TGTGCCAGCAGTTACGACAGGACCTATGGCTACACCTTC. Protein: CASSYDRTYGYTF.

V is TRBV28 and J is TRBJ1-1, with 8 bases fitting TRBD1. The V gene end was trimmed by 10 bases and the J gene end by 5 bases; junction bases not matched to a gene: 12. The CDR3 totals 14 residues. Germline V gene data show CDR1 as MDHEN and CDR2 as SYDVKM. The CDR3 region has the DNA TGTGCCACCAGAGGACAGGGCGGGGGGACTGAAGCTTTCTTT. Translating gives CATRGQGGGTEAFF.

The chain uses TRBV2 and TRBJ1-4; TRBD1 aligns across 7 bases. The germline gives CDR1 SNHLY, CDR2 FYNNEI. The CDR3 contains 13 residues. Trimming cost V 6 bases and J 8 bases; bases outside gene matches: 6. CDR3 residues: CASRRTGVEKLFF. Here the CDR3 DNA reads TGTGCCAGCAGACGGACAGGTGTGGAAAAACTGTTTTTT.

V is TRBV10-3 and J is TRBJ2-1; the D gene could be TRBD1 or TRBD2 (5 bases each). There are 16 residues in the CDR3. The germline V gene has CDR1 ENHRY and CDR2 SYGVKD. V gave up 6 bases and J gave up 2 bases, with 17 bases separating them. The CDR3 loop reads CAISKLSGTAYNEQFF. The CDR3 DNA sequence: TGTGCCATCAGCAAACTCTCCGGGACCGCCTACAATGAGCAGTTCTTC.

V gene TRBV4-1 combines with J gene TRBJ2-6, with 9 bases lining up with TRBD1. CDR1 MGHRA and CDR2 YSYEKL come from the germline V gene. The CDR3 is made up of 17 amino acids. The J segment lost 0 bases and the V segment lost 4 bases, leaving 4 bases of the junction unmatched. In nucleotides, the CDR3 is TGCGCCAGCAGCCCGGGACAGGGCAGCTCTGGGGCCAACGTCCTGACTTTC. Its translation is CASSPGQGSSGANVLTF.

V and J are TRBV5-6 and TRBJ2-7, with TRBD1 matching 8 bases. The length of the CDR3 is 16 residues. Trimming cost V 4 bases and J 6 bases; bases outside gene matches: 15. Germline CDR1 is SGHDT and CDR2 is YYEEEE. The CDR3 loop reads CASSRTGFKVSVEQYV. The CDR3 nucleotides read TGTGCCAGCAGCAGGACAGGGTTTAAGGTGTCGGTCGAGCAGTACGTC.

This clone was counted only a few times. The gene calls are TRBV5-6 and TRBJ2-5, with TRBD2 matching over 11 bases. The CDR3 runs to 16 residues. Unmatched junction bases numbered 7, after V lost 1 base and J lost 5 bases. The germline V gene encodes CDR1 SGHDT and CDR2 YYEEEE. DNA of the CDR3: TGTGCCAGCAGCTTGAAGTCGGCTAGCGGGAGGGAGACCCAGTACTTC. Protein sequence: CASSLKSASGRETQYF.

This clone was seen just once. Other nucleotide sequences in the sample specify the same CDR3. The rearrangement uses TRBV5-1 and TRBJ1-1; TRBD1 aligns across 9 bases. Per germline, CDR1 SGHRS and CDR2 YFSETQ. This CDR3 is 17 amino acids long. The V and J ends lost 1 base and 1 base, in that order; junction bases with no gene match: 8. The CDR3 loop reads CASSLRTGGPSNTEAFF. CDR3 bases: TGCGCCAGCAGCTTGAGAACAGGGGGCCCGTCGAACACTGAAGCTTTCTTT.

The V call is TRBV28, the J call TRBJ1-5, with TRBD1 identical over 7 bases. Germline-derived CDR1 and CDR2 are MDHEN and SYDVKM. The CDR3 has 14 residues. Losses at the gene ends were 8 bases for V and 6 bases for J; bases not matched to a gene: 10. The chain's CDR3 is CASGRQGGSQPQHF. The CDR3 DNA sequence: TGTGCCAGCGGGCGGCAGGGGGGGAGTCAGCCCCAGCATTTT.

The count of this clone is one. The chain couples TRBV7-2 to TRBJ2-7; 7 bases map to TRBD1. This CDR3 has 14 residues. CDR1 is SGHTA, CDR2 FQGNSA, per germline. Trimming cost V 5 bases and J 4 bases; bases outside gene matches: 8. CDR3 loop: CASSQQGDIYEQYF. CDR3 sequence (DNA): TGTGCCAGCAGCCAGCAGGGGGACATTTACGAGCAGTACTTC.

V usage is TRBV6-4 and J usage is TRBJ2-7, with D possibly TRBD2 on 5 matching bases. Germline CDR1 MRHNA, CDR2 SNTAGT. Trimming removed 0 bases at V and 3 bases at J, with 12 bases between. This CDR3 has 15 amino acids. DNA of the CDR3: TGTGCCAGCAGTGACTCCGAAGCGGTCCTCTACGAGCAGTACTTC. Its translation is CASSDSEAVLYEQYF.

This chain connects TRBV5-1 to TRBJ2-4; D is unclear. With 5 bases removed from V and 0 bases from J, the gap between germline ends came to 9 bases. There are 14 residues in the CDR3. Germline lookup yields CDR1 SGHRS and CDR2 YFSETQ. The CDR3 DNA follows: TGCGCCAGCAGTTTATCAGGAGCCAAAAACATTCAGTACTTC. Its translation is CASSLSGAKNIQYF. The whole variable domain, remainder taken from reference TRBV5-1 and TRBJ2-4, is KAGVTQTPRYLIKTRGQQVTLSCSPISGHRSVSWYQQTPGQGLQFLFEYFSETQRNKGNFPGRFSGRQFSNSRSEMNVSTLELGDSALYLCASSLSGAKNIQYFGAGTRLSVL.

The chain recombines TRBV7-9 with TRBJ1-2; D possibly corresponds to TRBD1 (6 bases). Germline V CDR1 and CDR2: SEHNR, FQNEAQ (reference sequence). The CDR3 has 14 residues. V gave up 1 base and J gave up 8 bases, with 14 bases separating them. In nucleotides, the CDR3 is TGTGCCAGCAGCTTAGAAGTGGCAGGGGACGGCTACACCTTC. Translated, it gives CASSLEVAGDGYTF.

The chain is built from TRBV30 and TRBJ2-5; D may be TRBD1 (6 bases). In germline, CDR1 is GTSNPN, CDR2 SVGIG (reference sequence). V was clipped by 4 bases and J by 5 bases, with 17 bases between them. The length of the CDR3 is 14 residues. This chain's CDR3 is CAWTGGAGKETQYF. CDR3 nucleotide sequence: TGTGCCTGGACTGGGGGCGCTGGGAAGGAGACCCAGTACTTC.

CDR3 sequence reads: CASSFDRGRETQYF. CDR3 DNA sequence: TGTGCCAGCAGTTTTGACCGGGGGAGGGAGACCCAGTACTTC. The rearrangement uses TRBV6-5 and TRBJ2-5; D might be TRBD2 (6 bases). There are 14 residues in the CDR3. Germline CDR1 and CDR2: MNHEY and SVGAGI. Trimming removed 4 bases from V and 5 bases from J, with 14 bases in between.

The rearrangement joins TRBV7-2 to TRBJ1-1; a possible D gene is TRBD1 (6 bases). From germline, CDR1 is SGHTA and CDR2 FQGNSA. V gave up 1 base and J gave up 3 bases, with 9 bases separating them. The CDR3 length is 14 residues. The CDR3 loop reads CASSLGRGYTEAFF. CDR3 DNA sequence: TGTGCCAGCAGCTTAGGCAGGGGTTACACTGAAGCTTTCTTT.

V is TRBV19 and J is TRBJ2-5, with D possibly being TRBD2 (5 bases). Germline assignment: CDR1 LNHDA and CDR2 SQIVND (reference sequence). The V end was cut by 3 bases, the J end by 7 bases, with 9 bases between. The CDR3 totals 12 residues. The CDR3 here is CASSIPGLTQYF. The CDR3 DNA reads TGTGCCAGTAGTATCCCCGGACTGACCCAGTACTTC.

V and J are TRBV5-1 and TRBJ2-5, with 11 nucleotides matching TRBD2. J lost 5 bases, V lost 6 bases, and 12 bases had no gene match. Germline assignment: CDR1 SGHRS and CDR2 YFSETQ. There are 16 residues in the CDR3. CDR3 DNA: TGCGCCAGCACTCTAGCGGGAGGTGGGTCCTGGGAGACCCAGTACTTC. Translated: CASTLAGGGSWETQYF.

The chain carries TRBV29-1 and TRBJ2-1, with 8 bases matching TRBD1. This CDR3 contains 12 residues. Looked up from germline, CDR1 is SQVTM and CDR2 is ANQGSEA. V lost 8 bases to trimming and J lost 10 bases; unmatched junction nucleotides: 10. The CDR3 region has the DNA TGCAGCTCACGGAGGGGGGACAGGGAGCAGTTCTTC. This codes for CSSRRGDREQFF.

CDR3 in DNA: TGTGCCTGGACTCCGGGGAACTATGGCTACACCTTC. It codes for CAWTPGNYGYTF. This chain joins TRBV30 and TRBJ1-2; D gene uncertain. This CDR3 comprises 12 residues. V lost 4 bases and J lost 2, with 8 bases in between. Germline V gene data show CDR1 as GTSNPN and CDR2 as SVGIG (reference sequence).

CDR3 in DNA: TGTGCCAGCACCACGATCCGGGACAGGCTTCGGGAGCAGTACTTC. This codes for CASTTIRDRLREQYF. The chain is built from TRBV28 and TRBJ2-7; 8 positions match TRBD1. The V gene end was trimmed by 7 bases and the J gene end by 7 bases; junction bases not matched to a gene: 15. In germline, CDR1 is MDHEN, CDR2 SYDVKM. This CDR3 has 15 amino acids.